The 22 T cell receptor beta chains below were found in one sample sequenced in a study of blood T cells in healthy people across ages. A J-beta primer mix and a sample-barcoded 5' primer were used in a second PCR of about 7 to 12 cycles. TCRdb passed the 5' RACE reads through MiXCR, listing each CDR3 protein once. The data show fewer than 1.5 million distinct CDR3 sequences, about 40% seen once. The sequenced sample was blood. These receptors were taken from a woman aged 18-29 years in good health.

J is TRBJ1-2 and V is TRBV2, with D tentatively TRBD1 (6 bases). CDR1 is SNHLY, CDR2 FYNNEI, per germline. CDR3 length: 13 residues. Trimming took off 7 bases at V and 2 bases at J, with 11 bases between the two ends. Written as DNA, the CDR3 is TGTGCCAGCATGGGGACACCCAACTATGGCTACACCTTC. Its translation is CASMGTPNYGYTF.

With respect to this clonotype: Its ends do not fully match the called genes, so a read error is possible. The DNA of the CDR3 is TGTGCCAGCAGCGTAGTCCCCGAGAACATTGAAGCTTTCTTT. It yields the protein CASSVVPENIEAFF. The V gene is TRBV9, the J gene TRBJ1-1; D not certain. The CDR3 runs 14 residues. The germline V gene encodes CDR1 SGDLS and CDR2 YYNGEE.

The CDR3 protein is CAASTPDKDFLTDTQYF. CDR3 nucleotide sequence: TGTGCCGCGAGCACACCAGACAAGGACTTCCTCACAGATACGCAGTATTTT. The V and J genes are TRBV7-9 and TRBJ2-3; the D gene is possibly TRBD2 (5 bases). The CDR3 has 17 residues. V was cut by 11 bases and J by 2 bases, with 26 bases left in between. Per germline, CDR1 SEHNR and CDR2 FQNEAQ (reference sequence).

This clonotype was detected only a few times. CDR3 region: CASSQVASESYEQYF. The CDR3 DNA reads as TGCGCCAGCAGCCAAGTAGCTAGCGAGTCCTACGAGCAGTACTTC. The rearrangement links TRBV4-1 to TRBJ2-7; D might be TRBD2 (6 bases). Trimming stripped 1 base from V and 1 base from J, with 11 bases between. This CDR3 is 15 amino acids long. The germline gives CDR1 MGHRA, CDR2 YSYEKL.

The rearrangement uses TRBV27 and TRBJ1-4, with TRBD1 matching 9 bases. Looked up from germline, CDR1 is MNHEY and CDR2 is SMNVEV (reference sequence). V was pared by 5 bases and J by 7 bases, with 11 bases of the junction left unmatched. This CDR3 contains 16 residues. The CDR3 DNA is TGTGCCAGCAGTCCAAGTTGGACAGGGGAAGGTGAAAAACTGTTTTTT. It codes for CASSPSWTGEGEKLFF.

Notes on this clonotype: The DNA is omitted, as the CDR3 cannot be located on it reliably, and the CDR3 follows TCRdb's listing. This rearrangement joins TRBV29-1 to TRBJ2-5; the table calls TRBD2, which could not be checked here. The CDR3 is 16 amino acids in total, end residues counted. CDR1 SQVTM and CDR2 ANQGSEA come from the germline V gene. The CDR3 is CLSIYLCSPPGLASYF.

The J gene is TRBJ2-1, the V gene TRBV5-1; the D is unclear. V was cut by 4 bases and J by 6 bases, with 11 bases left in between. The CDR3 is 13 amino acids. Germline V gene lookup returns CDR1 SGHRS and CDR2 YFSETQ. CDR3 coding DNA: TGCGCCAGCAGCGTTGGGCAGCTCAATGAGCAGTTCTTC. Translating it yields CASSVGQLNEQFF.

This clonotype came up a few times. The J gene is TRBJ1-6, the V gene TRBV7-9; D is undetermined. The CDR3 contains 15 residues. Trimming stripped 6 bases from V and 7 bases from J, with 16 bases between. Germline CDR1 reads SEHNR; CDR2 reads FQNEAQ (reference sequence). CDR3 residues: CASSPLSGSNSPLHF. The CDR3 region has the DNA TGTGCCAGCAGTCCCCTGTCCGGGTCCAATTCACCCCTCCACTTT.

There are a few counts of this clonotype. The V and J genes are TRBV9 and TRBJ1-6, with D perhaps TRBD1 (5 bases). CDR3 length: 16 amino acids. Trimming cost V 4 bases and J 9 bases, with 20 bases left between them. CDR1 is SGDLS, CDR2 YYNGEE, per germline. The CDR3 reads CASSPGGETLGSPLHF. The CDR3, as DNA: TGTGCCAGCAGCCCGGGAGGGGAGACCTTGGGTTCACCCCTCCACTTT.

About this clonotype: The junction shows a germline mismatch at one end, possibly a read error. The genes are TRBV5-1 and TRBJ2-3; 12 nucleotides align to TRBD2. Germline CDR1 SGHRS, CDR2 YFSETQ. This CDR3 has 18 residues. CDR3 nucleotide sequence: TGCGCCAGCGGCTTGGCCCCGGCTAGCGGGGGGGGCACAGATACGCAGTATTTT. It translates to CASGLAPASGGGTDTQYF.

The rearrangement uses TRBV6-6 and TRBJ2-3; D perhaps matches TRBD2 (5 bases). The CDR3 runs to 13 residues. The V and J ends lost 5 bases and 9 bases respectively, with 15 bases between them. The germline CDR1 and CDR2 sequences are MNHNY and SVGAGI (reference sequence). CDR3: CASSVALGGTQYF. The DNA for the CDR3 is TGTGCCAGCAGTGTCGCCCTTGGCGGGACGCAGTATTTT.

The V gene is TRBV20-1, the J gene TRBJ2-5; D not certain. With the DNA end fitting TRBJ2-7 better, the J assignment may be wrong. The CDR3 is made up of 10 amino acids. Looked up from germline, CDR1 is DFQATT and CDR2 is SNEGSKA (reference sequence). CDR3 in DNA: TGCAGTGCTAGAAACACCGAGCAGTACTTC. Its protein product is CSARNTEQYF.

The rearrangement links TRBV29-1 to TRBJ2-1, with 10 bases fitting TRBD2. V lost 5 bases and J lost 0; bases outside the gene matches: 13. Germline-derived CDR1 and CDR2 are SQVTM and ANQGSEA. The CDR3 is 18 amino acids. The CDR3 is CSVPSVGLASSSYNEQFF. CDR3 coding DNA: TGCAGCGTTCCAAGCGTGGGACTAGCGTCGAGCTCCTACAATGAGCAGTTCTTC.

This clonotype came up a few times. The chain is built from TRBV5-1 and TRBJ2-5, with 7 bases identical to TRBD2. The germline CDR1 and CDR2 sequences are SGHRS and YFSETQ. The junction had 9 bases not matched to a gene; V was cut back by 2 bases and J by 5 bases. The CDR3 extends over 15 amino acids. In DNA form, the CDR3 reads TGCGCCAGCAGCTTAAGGACTAGTACCAAGGAGACCCAGTACTTC. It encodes CASSLRTSTKETQYF.

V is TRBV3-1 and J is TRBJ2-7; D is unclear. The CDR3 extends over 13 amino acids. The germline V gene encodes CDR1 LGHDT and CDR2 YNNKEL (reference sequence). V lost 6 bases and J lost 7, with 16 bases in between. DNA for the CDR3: TGTGCCAGCAGGCAGGAATCACTAAATGAGCAGTACTTC. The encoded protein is CASRQESLNEQYF.

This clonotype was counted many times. CDR3 DNA sequence: TGTGCCAGCAGGACAACCTACGAGCAGTACTTC. Residues: CASRTTYEQYF. The V call is TRBV28, the J call TRBJ2-7; D unclear. Germline CDR1 is MDHEN and CDR2 is SYDVKM. The CDR3 contains 11 residues. V was clipped by 6 bases and J by 2 bases, with 5 bases between them.

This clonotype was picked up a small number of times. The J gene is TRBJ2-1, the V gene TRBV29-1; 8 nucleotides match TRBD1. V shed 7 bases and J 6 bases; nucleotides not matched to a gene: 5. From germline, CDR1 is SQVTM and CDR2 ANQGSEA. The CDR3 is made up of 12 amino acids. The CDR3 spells CSAEGTGNEQFF. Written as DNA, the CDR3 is TGCAGCGCCGAGGGGACAGGCAATGAGCAGTTCTTC.

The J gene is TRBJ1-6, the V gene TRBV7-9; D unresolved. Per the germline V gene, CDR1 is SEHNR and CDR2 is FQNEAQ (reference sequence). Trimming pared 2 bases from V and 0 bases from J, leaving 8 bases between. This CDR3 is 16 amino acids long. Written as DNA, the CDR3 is TGTGCCAGCAGCTTACAGACTAGCTCCTATAATTCACCCCTCCACTTT. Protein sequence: CASSLQTSSYNSPLHF.

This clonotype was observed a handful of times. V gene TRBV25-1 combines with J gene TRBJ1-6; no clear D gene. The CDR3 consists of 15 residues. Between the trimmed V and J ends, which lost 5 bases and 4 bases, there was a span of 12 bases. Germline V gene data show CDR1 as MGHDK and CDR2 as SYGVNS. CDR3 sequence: CASSPPGGYNSPLHF. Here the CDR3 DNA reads TGTGCCAGCAGTCCCCCGGGAGGGTATAATTCACCCCTCCACTTT.

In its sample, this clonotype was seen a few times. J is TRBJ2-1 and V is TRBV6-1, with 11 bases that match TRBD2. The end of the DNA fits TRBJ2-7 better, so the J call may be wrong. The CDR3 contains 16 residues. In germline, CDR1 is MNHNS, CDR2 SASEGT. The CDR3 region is CASSALAGGLMNEQYF. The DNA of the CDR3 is TGTGCCAGCAGTGCTCTAGCGGGGGGATTAATGAATGAGCAGTACTTC.

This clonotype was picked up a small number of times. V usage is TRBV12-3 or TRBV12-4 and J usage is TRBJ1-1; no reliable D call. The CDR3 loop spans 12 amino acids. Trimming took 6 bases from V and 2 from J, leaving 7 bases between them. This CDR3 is CASRQHNTEAFF. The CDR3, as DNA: TGTGCCAGCAGACAACATAACACTGAAGCTTTCTTT.

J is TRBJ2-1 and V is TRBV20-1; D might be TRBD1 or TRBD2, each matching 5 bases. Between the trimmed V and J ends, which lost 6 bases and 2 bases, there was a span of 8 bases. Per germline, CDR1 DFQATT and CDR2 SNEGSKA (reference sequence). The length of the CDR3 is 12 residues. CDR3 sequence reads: CSAGEPYNEQFF. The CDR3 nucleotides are TGCAGTGCGGGGGAGCCCTACAATGAGCAGTTCTTC.